A selection of T cell receptor beta chains follows, all from one sample in a study of T cell changes during pregnancy in multiple sclerosis. Using immunoSEQ multiplex PCR, the repertoire was profiled, and TCRdb retains in-frame clones only, with some absent. The table records tens of thousands of clones, roughly nine tenths of them present only once. Sample: peripheral blood, taken in the second trimester of pregnancy. Receptor source: a female donor in good health, enrolled as a control in a pregnancy study. CDR3s include the opening cysteine and the closing phenylalanine or tryptophan. A D gene is named only where the DNA matches it firmly.

TRBV6-5	NA	14	TRBJ2-2	TGTGCCAGCAGCCTAGGTTCTTATACCGGGGAGCTGTTTTTT	CASSLGSYTGELFF
TRBV27	TRBD2	16	TRBJ2-1	TGTGCCAGCAGCTATCCGCTAGCGGGGGGGCTCAATGAGCAGTTCTTC	CASSYPLAGGLNEQFF
TRBV7-2	TRBD2	16	TRBJ2-1	TGTGCCAGCAGCCGACCTCTAGCGGGAGACTACAATGAGCAGTTCTTC	CASSRPLAGDYNEQFF
TRBV9	NA	18	TRBJ2-1	TGTGCCAGCAGCGTAGGTACTGGGACAACGAGCTCCTACAATGAGCAGTTCTTC	CASSVGTGTTSSYNEQFF
TRBV6-5	TRBD1	14	TRBJ2-2	TGTGCCAGCAGTTGGACAGGGGGAGCCGGGGAGCTGTTTTTT	CASSWTGGAGELFF
TRBV7-9	TRBD2	14	TRBJ2-7	TGTGCCAGCAGCCCCGGGACTAGCCCAGACGAGCAGTACTTC	CASSPGTSPDEQYF
TRBV9	TRBD1	15	TRBJ1-1	TGTGCCAGCAGCCCGCAGACAGGGGCGAACACTGAAGCTTTCTTT	CASSPQTGANTEAFF
TRBV9	NA	14	TRBJ2-7	TGTGCCAGCAGCGTAGATCCCCAAACCTACGAGCAGTACTTC	CASSVDPQTYEQYF
TRBV7-8	NA	13	TRBJ2-7	TGTGCCAGCAGCTTAGGGCCGCGGGGCGAGCAGTACTTC	CASSLGPRGEQYF
TRBV19	TRBD1	15	TRBJ2-2	TGTGCCAGTAGTATCGGACAGGGTGGCGCCGGGGAGCTGTTTTTT	CASSIGQGGAGELFF
TRBV2	TRBD1	14	TRBJ1-2	TGTGCCAGACTAAATATCCGGGACAGCCGAGGCTACACCTTC	CARLNIRDSRGYTF
TRBV2	NA	12	TRBJ2-1	TGTGCCAGCAGTGAGTCGCGGGTCAAGCAGTTCTTC	CASSESRVKQFF